This T cell receptor beta chain derives from a study of OX40 agonist ivuxolimab in advanced cancers. Regarding the complete study: Ivuxolimab was a fully human IgG2 agonistic monoclonal antibody targeting the costimulatory receptor OX40 (CD134). Intravenous ivuxolimab was administered to patients every 2 weeks at six dose levels: 0.01, 0.1, 0.3, 1.5, 3 and 10 mg/kg. Of the roughly 54 dose-escalation patients, hepatocellular carcinoma was present in about 19, melanoma in about 15, renal cell carcinoma in 9 and head and neck cancer in 9. In the dose-escalation cohort, more than 75% of patients were male, and the mean age was roughly 60 years, with a range of roughly 20 to 80. Prior anti-PD-1, anti-PD-L1 or anti-CTLA-4 therapy was permitted, and checkpoint inhibitors had been received by roughly 40% of dose-escalation patients. Partial responses occurred in three dose-escalation patients, of whom one had hepatocellular carcinoma and two had cutaneous melanoma. Peripheral TCRbeta sequencing aimed to test whether ivuxolimab altered TCR sequence diversity and caused clonal T-cell expansion. The paper reports the monotherapy dose-escalation portion (N of about 50 patients) of the phase I ivuxolimab trial.

A word on this clone: Its recognized antigen is unknown. Nothing much larger sits one base from this clone, and base qualities are not available.

Summary of the overall study and its limitations: At doses from 0.1 to 3.0 mg/kg, clonal expansion was seen in both CD4+ and CD8+ blood T cells between baseline and week 6. After ivuxolimab, more expanded clones were found on average in CD8+ T cells than in CD4+ T cells. The antigen specificity of the clonally expanded peripheral T cells was not determined. In the 0.1-3.0 mg/kg groups, partial responders were among the patients with the lowest normalized peripheral clonal expansion, particularly in CD8+ T cells. Low levels of normalized T-cell clonal expansion were also shown by some nonresponding patients.

To sequence the TCRbeta CDR3 region, genomic DNA was isolated from the sorted cells. TCRbeta CDR3 regions were sequenced using the immunoSEQ Assay. Held by TCRdb, this immuneACCESS table contains in-frame sequences only and omits some clones. Under half of the omission traces to an unresolved V gene where checked; the cause of the rest is unknown. The sample has under 70,000 clones on record, around 84% of them singletons. The ten largest account for 2% of the sample. From cysteine to phenylalanine, the CDR3 is 16 amino acids long. Only CDR3 DNA is held: 48 bases, read in frame from base 1. CDR1 and CDR2, per the germline V gene, are ENHRY and SYGVKD. Here V drops 6 bases and J drops 1 base, and the junction holds 7 bases not matched to any gene. Patients with a history of autoimmune disease or receiving systemic immunosuppression were excluded from the trial. Peripheral blood for TCR sequencing was drawn from every dose cohort at baseline, at cycle 4 day 1 and at cycle 7 day 1. The samples were taken from a phase I, first-in-human, multicenter, open-label dose-escalation trial of ivuxolimab. Adults with locally advanced or metastatic melanoma, renal cell, hepatocellular, or head and neck squamous cell carcinoma were enrolled in the trial. Before TCR sequencing, CD4+ and CD8+ T cells were separately sorted from peripheral blood.

The chain is assembled from TRBV10-3 and TRBJ2-3; the junction holds 10 bases that match TRBD2. The source was CD4+ or CD8+ T cells sorted from blood, collected in a trial of the OX40 agonist ivuxolimab. This clonotype was sampled from an adult with an advanced solid tumor such as melanoma, head and neck, liver or kidney cancer. The CDR3 region reads CAIRGSGRRGTDTQYF. The DNA sequence is as follows: TGTGCCATCAGGGGTAGCGGGAGGAGGGGCACAGATACGCAGTATTTT.